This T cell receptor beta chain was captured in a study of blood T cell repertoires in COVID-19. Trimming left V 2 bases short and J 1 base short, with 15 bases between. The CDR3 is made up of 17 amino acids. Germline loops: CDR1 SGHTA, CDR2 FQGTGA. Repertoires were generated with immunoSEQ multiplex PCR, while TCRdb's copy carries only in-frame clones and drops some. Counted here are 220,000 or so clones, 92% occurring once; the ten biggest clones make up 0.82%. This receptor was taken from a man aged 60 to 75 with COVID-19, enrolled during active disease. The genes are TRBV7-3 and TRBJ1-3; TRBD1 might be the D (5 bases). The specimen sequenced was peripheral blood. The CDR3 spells CASSLYPGLSSGNTIYF. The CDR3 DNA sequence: TGTGCCAGCAGCTTATATCCAGGGTTGTCGTCTGGAAACACCATATATTTT.